This TCR beta chain was identified during a study of T cells in Graves' hyperthyroidism and ophthalmopathy. PBMCs came from less than 11 ml fresh peripheral blood. There are many counts of this clonotype. Trimming left V 1 base short and J 7 bases short, with 10 bases between. The germline gives CDR1 SGHTA, CDR2 FQGNSA. The CDR3 extends over 13 amino acids. There were TCR beta CDR3 regions amplified from RNA transcripts. The HTBI primer set drove a first-round RT-PCR of the TCR CDR3. TCRdb reprocessed the multiplex PCR reads via MiXCR and lists one record per CDR3 protein. This table has about 380,000 distinct CDR3 sequences, more than 14% appearing once.

Specimen: blood. The receptor comes from a woman younger than 45 with Graves' ophthalmopathy. The genes are TRBV7-2 and TRBJ1-2; D not certain. This CDR3 is CASSLVAIGGYTF. DNA of the CDR3: TGTGCCAGCAGCTTAGTGGCTATCGGTGGCTACACCTTC.